The 32 T cell receptor beta chains below come from one sample, sequenced in a study of shared clonotypes between healthy human individuals. Clones were read by immunoSEQ multiplex PCR, and TCRdb kept only the in-frame ones, dropping some. This repertoire shows millions of clones, 85% to 95% found once; its top ten account for about 0.39%. The sequencing sample was made of naive CD4+ T cells from PBMCs. The subset was: CD45RA+ positively selected. These receptors were taken from a man younger than 30 in good health. Some clones in this sample may be carry-over from other donors' samples.

CDR3 bases: TGTGCCAGTAGTATGTCGGTCGGCTCCTACGAGCAGTACTTC. This translates into CASSMSVGSYEQYF. The chain combines TRBV19 with TRBJ2-7; D is ambiguous. Trimming stripped 3 bases from V and 0 bases from J, with 9 bases between. CDR3 length equals 14 residues. Germline CDR1 and CDR2: LNHDA and SQIVND (reference sequence).

This chain links TRBV7-8 with TRBJ1-2, with 7 bases identical to TRBD1. CDR3 size: 15 residues. Germline CDR1 and CDR2: SGHVS and FQNEAQ. The V segment lost 2 bases and the J segment 4 bases; nucleotides outside the gene matches: 7. Here the CDR3 DNA reads TGTGCCAGCAGCTTATCTAAGGGGGCGGGCTATGGCTACACCTTC. It encodes CASSLSKGAGYGYTF. Using reference TRBV7-8 and TRBJ1-2 for the parts outside the CDR3, the full variable domain is GAGVSQSPRYKVAKRGQDVALRCDPISGHVSLFWYQQALGQGPEFLTYFQNEAQLDKSGLPSDRFFAERPEGSVSTLKIQRTQQEDSAVYLCASSLSKGAGYGYTFGSGTRLTVV.

The V gene is TRBV4-1, the J gene TRBJ2-1, with TRBD1 identical over 11 bases. The V segment lost 0 bases and the J segment 7 bases; nucleotides outside the gene matches: 8. CDR1 and CDR2 (germline): MGHRA, YSYEKL. This CDR3 is 17 amino acids long. In nucleotides, the CDR3 is TGCGCCAGCAGCCAAGACATACGGGACAGGGGGATAAATGAGCAGTTCTTC. This encodes CASSQDIRDRGINEQFF.

V is TRBV28 and J is TRBJ1-4; D perhaps matches TRBD1 (5 bases). Germline CDR1 is MDHEN and CDR2 is SYDVKM. The V and J ends lost 2 bases and 7 bases respectively, with 20 bases between them. The CDR3 contains 17 residues. CDR3 sequence reads: CASSLQTALGVFEKLFF. The CDR3 bases are TGTGCCAGCAGTTTACAGACAGCTCTGGGGGTGTTTGAAAAACTGTTTTTT. The full variable domain, rest sourced from reference TRBV28 and TRBJ1-4, is DVKVTQSSRYLVKRTGEKVFLECVQDMDHENMFWYRQDPGLGLRLIYFSYDVKMKEKGDIPEGYSVSREKKERFSLILESASTNQTSMYLCASSLQTALGVFEKLFFGSGTQLSVL.

V and J are TRBV15 and TRBJ2-1; D unclear. This CDR3 region has 15 residues. Germline CDR1 reads LNHNV; CDR2 reads YYDKDF (reference sequence). Deletions cut 1 base from V and 1 base from J, with 8 bases between. CDR3 protein: CATSRGVASYNEQFF. The CDR3 DNA reads as TGTGCCACCAGCAGAGGAGTAGCTTCCTACAATGAGCAGTTCTTC.

The chain recombines TRBV5-1 with TRBJ2-5; 7 bases map to TRBD2. The CDR3 consists of 16 residues. Germline assignment: CDR1 SGHRS and CDR2 YFSETQ. With 4 bases clipped from V and 5 bases from J, the junction kept 14 bases outside the gene matches. The CDR3 region has the DNA TGCGCCAGCAGCCGCTTGCCGGCGGGAGAGGGGGAGACCCAGTACTTC. It yields the protein CASSRLPAGEGETQYF. The full variable domain, rest sourced from reference TRBV5-1 and TRBJ2-5, is KAGVTQTPRYLIKTRGQQVTLSCSPISGHRSVSWYQQTPGQGLQFLFEYFSETQRNKGNFPGRFSGRQFSNSRSEMNVSTLELGDSALYLCASSRLPAGEGETQYFGPGTRLLVL.

The V call is TRBV5-1, the J call TRBJ2-5; 11 bases agree with TRBD2. V was clipped by 5 bases and J by 1 base; unmatched bases: 1. CDR1 is SGHRS and CDR2 is YFSETQ in the germline V gene. The CDR3 consists of 14 residues. The CDR3 DNA sequence: TGCGCCAGCAGGGGGACTAGCGGCCAAGAGACCCAGTACTTC. Its translation: CASRGTSGQETQYF.

This clone has only one observation. The chain carries TRBV7-2 and TRBJ2-7, with D possibly called TRBD1 or TRBD2 (5 bases each). Trimming stripped 1 base from V and 3 bases from J, with 7 bases between. The CDR3 has 13 residues. Germline loops: CDR1 SGHTA, CDR2 FQGNSA. Written as DNA, the CDR3 is TGTGCCAGCAGCTTAGAGGGACGCTACGAGCAGTACTTC. This gives the protein CASSLEGRYEQYF.

V is TRBV7-9 and J is TRBJ2-1; 7 positions agree with TRBD2. Germline trimming cut 1 base from V and 9 bases from J; bases unmatched to any gene: 3. Germline CDR1 and CDR2: SEHNR and FQNEAQ (reference sequence). This CDR3 contains 13 residues. CDR3: CASSLELATEQFF. The CDR3 DNA reads as TGTGCCAGCAGCTTAGAACTAGCGACTGAGCAGTTCTTC.

This chain uses TRBV6-6 with TRBJ2-1; 15 bases are a match to TRBD2. Germline-derived CDR1 and CDR2 are MNHNY and SVGAGI (reference sequence). The CDR3 loop spans 16 amino acids. The V gene end was trimmed by 2 bases and the J gene end by 9 bases; junction bases not matched to a gene: 5. The CDR3 reads CASSYQGLAGGGEQFF. The CDR3 nucleotides are TGTGCCAGCAGTTACCAAGGACTAGCGGGAGGGGGTGAGCAGTTCTTC.

The chain joins TRBV30 to TRBJ2-6; D remains ambiguous. This CDR3 contains 14 residues. Trimming shortened V by 2 bases and J by 1 base, and 6 bases separated the two germline ends. Germline V gene data show CDR1 as GTSNPN and CDR2 as SVGIG (reference sequence). DNA of the CDR3: TGTGCCTGGAGTCATACGTCTGGGGCCAACGTCCTGACTTTC. Translation: CAWSHTSGANVLTF.

The chain links TRBV30 to TRBJ1-1; TRBD1 is a possible D gene (5 bases). Germline assignment: CDR1 GTSNPN and CDR2 SVGIG (reference sequence). CDR3 length: 14 residues. The ends were cut back, 0 bases at V and 4 bases at J, with 12 bases in the middle. The CDR3 region is CAWSVAGGITEAFF. CDR3 bases: TGTGCCTGGAGTGTAGCGGGGGGGATCACTGAAGCTTTCTTT.

The chain carries TRBV4-1 and TRBJ1-3; D remains ambiguous. The germline V gene encodes CDR1 MGHRA and CDR2 YSYEKL. CDR3 size: 17 residues. With 1 base removed from V and 0 bases from J, the gap between germline ends came to 13 bases. CDR3 amino acids: CASSQGEKLSSGNTIYF. The CDR3 bases are TGCGCCAGCAGCCAAGGGGAGAAGCTCTCCTCTGGAAACACCATATATTTT.

V and J are TRBV28 and TRBJ2-4, with 12 positions matching TRBD2. Trimming took 7 bases from V and 0 from J; bases not matched to a gene: 4. The CDR3 is made up of 16 amino acids. CDR1 and CDR2 (germline): MDHEN, SYDVKM. CDR3 nucleotide sequence: TGTGCCAGCACCCTAGCGGGAGGGCTAGCCAAAAACATTCAGTACTTC. Translation: CASTLAGGLAKNIQYF. The full variable domain, with the rest looked up from reference TRBV28 and TRBJ2-4, is DVKVTQSSRYLVKRTGEKVFLECVQDMDHENMFWYRQDPGLGLRLIYFSYDVKMKEKGDIPEGYSVSREKKERFSLILESASTNQTSMYLCASTLAGGLAKNIQYFGAGTRLSVL.

This sequence joins TRBV28 and TRBJ1-3; the D is unclear. The CDR3 spans 15 residues. Germline CDR1 is MDHEN and CDR2 is SYDVKM. V was pared by 1 base and J by 0 bases, with 7 bases between. Written as DNA, the CDR3 is TGTGCCAGCAGTTTATATTTGGGCTCTGGAAACACCATATATTTT. Translating it yields CASSLYLGSGNTIYF.

Regarding this clone: Other DNA sequences from this sample encode an identical CDR3 as well. Here the CDR3 DNA reads TGTGCCAGCAGCGTAGGGCAGGGCGGGCAGCCCCAGCATTTT. Its translation: CASSVGQGGQPQHF. J is TRBJ1-5 and V is TRBV9; a possible D gene is TRBD1 (5 bases). Germline-derived CDR1 and CDR2 are SGDLS and YYNGEE. Deletions cut 0 bases from V and 7 bases from J, with 11 bases between. The CDR3 has 14 residues.

This chain links TRBV5-1 with TRBJ1-1, with TRBD1 identical over 7 bases. The CDR3 sequence is 14 residues long. CDR1 and CDR2 (germline): SGHRS, YFSETQ. Losses at the gene ends were 6 bases for V and 0 bases for J; bases not matched to a gene: 5. This CDR3 reads CASTPTGMNTEAFF. CDR3 in DNA: TGCGCCAGCACCCCGACAGGGATGAACACTGAAGCTTTCTTT.

This clone was detected once. V usage is TRBV29-1 and J usage is TRBJ1-1; 7 positions match TRBD1. With V trimmed by 6 bases and J by 8 bases, 12 bases remained unmatched. Germline V gene lookup returns CDR1 SQVTM and CDR2 ANQGSEA. CDR3 length equals 13 residues. The CDR3 region has the DNA TGCAGCGTCCCGCACCGGGACAGCTTGGAAGCTTTCTTT. It yields the protein CSVPHRDSLEAFF.

Regarding this clone: Other DNA sequences in this specimen translate into the identical CDR3. The chain is built from TRBV19 and TRBJ2-5; D gene ambiguous. This CDR3 contains 13 residues. Trimming stripped 3 bases from V and 2 bases from J, with 7 bases between. CDR1 is LNHDA and CDR2 is SQIVND in the germline V gene (reference sequence). For the CDR3, the DNA is TGTGCCAGTAGTATTGGCAGGCAAGAGACCCAGTACTTC. It encodes CASSIGRQETQYF. The full variable domain, with the rest looked up from reference TRBV19 and TRBJ2-5, is DGGITQSPKYLFRKEGQNVTLSCEQNLNHDAMYWYRQDPGQGLRLIYYSQIVNDFQKGDIAEGYSVSREKKESFPLTVTSAQKNPTAFYLCASSIGRQETQYFGPGTRLLVL.

The V call is TRBV2, the J call TRBJ1-2, with 7 bases that match TRBD1. V was clipped by 7 bases and J by 6 bases; unmatched bases: 5. This CDR3 spans 12 amino acids. Germline CDR1 and CDR2: SNHLY and FYNNEI. In nucleotides, the CDR3 is TGTGCCAGCATGGAGGGGGCGGATGGCTACACCTTC. Translating it yields CASMEGADGYTF.

Here the CDR3 DNA reads TGTGCCAGCAGCTGGACAGGGGGCTTGACAGATACGCAGTATTTT. This sequence encodes CASSWTGGLTDTQYF. This chain links TRBV5-6 with TRBJ2-3, with 11 bases identical to TRBD1. The CDR3 has 15 amino acids. Looked up from germline, CDR1 is SGHDT and CDR2 is YYEEEE. The junction had 3 bases not matched to a gene; V was cut back by 3 bases and J by 3 bases. Full variable domain (outside the CDR3, taken from reference TRBV5-6 and TRBJ2-3): DAGVTQSPTHLIKTRGQQVTLRCSPKSGHDTVSWYQQALGQGPQFIFQYYEEEERQRGNFPDRFSGHQFPNYSSELNVNALLLGDSALYLCASSWTGGLTDTQYFGPGTRLTVL.

CDR3 amino acids: CSVPGQRDIQYF. CDR3 bases: TGCAGCGTCCCCGGACAGAGGGACATTCAGTACTTC. J is TRBJ2-4 and V is TRBV29-1; a weak D match, TRBD1 (6 bases). CDR3 size: 12 residues. Germline CDR1 is SQVTM and CDR2 is ANQGSEA. Trimming shortened V by 6 bases and J by 8 bases, and 14 bases separated the two germline ends.

The rearrangement joins TRBV5-6 to TRBJ1-2; a weak D match, TRBD1 (5 bases). Deletions cut 3 bases from V and 4 bases from J, with 10 bases between. CDR3 size: 13 residues. The germline V gene has CDR1 SGHDT and CDR2 YYEEEE. The CDR3 loop is CASSSGRIYGYTF. CDR3 nucleotides: TGTGCCAGCAGCTCGGGACGGATCTATGGCTACACCTTC.

CDR3 amino acids: CASSQDRLLQFF. The CDR3 DNA is TGTGCCAGCAGCCAAGATAGGTTGTTGCAGTTCTTC. The chain employs TRBV4-2 and TRBJ2-1; unclear D gene. The CDR3 spans 12 residues. Germline lookup yields CDR1 LGHNA and CDR2 YNFKEQ. Trimming took 0 bases from V and 12 from J, leaving 9 bases between them.

This clone was picked up one time. This chain joins TRBV6-1 and TRBJ1-4, with D hard to call. The V end was cut by 7 bases, the J end by 5 bases, with 14 bases between. Germline CDR1 reads MNHNS; CDR2 reads SASEGT. The CDR3 is 14 residues long. The CDR3 coding sequence is TGTGCCAGCAAACCTGGGCGGCAAAATGAAAAACTGTTTTTT. Translating gives CASKPGRQNEKLFF.

The rearrangement joins TRBV11-2 to TRBJ2-1; D is perhaps TRBD1 or TRBD2 (6 bases each). Per the germline V gene, CDR1 is SGHAT and CDR2 is FQNNGV. V lost 8 bases and J 8 bases, leaving 13 bases between the germline ends. The CDR3 loop spans 12 amino acids. The CDR3 DNA reads TGTGCCAGCGTGACAGGAGGGGATGAGCAGTTCTTC. Translated, it gives CASVTGGDEQFF.

The V gene is TRBV4-2, the J gene TRBJ2-3; a possible D gene is TRBD2 (5 bases). Trimming took off 1 base at V and 0 bases at J, with 11 bases between the two ends. CDR1 is LGHNA, CDR2 YNFKEQ, per germline. The CDR3 runs to 16 residues. The CDR3 DNA reads as TGTGCCAGCAGCCAAGGGAATAGCGCGAGCACAGATACGCAGTATTTT. As protein: CASSQGNSASTDTQYF.

The rearrangement joins TRBV7-3 to TRBJ2-3; 9 bases map to TRBD2. Germline CDR1 and CDR2: SGHTA and FQGTGA. The CDR3 runs to 16 residues. V lost 2 bases to trimming and J lost 0 bases; unmatched junction nucleotides: 3. CDR3 in amino acids: CASSLVTSGSTDTQYF. As DNA, the CDR3 is TGTGCCAGCAGCTTAGTCACTAGCGGGAGCACAGATACGCAGTATTTT.

The chain carries TRBV7-8 and TRBJ1-4; a possible D gene is TRBD1 (5 bases). Germline V gene lookup returns CDR1 SGHVS and CDR2 FQNEAQ. This CDR3 has 13 amino acids. Trimming took off 1 base at V and 6 bases at J, with 6 bases between the two ends. The CDR3 coding sequence is TGTGCCAGCAGCTTAGTGACAGATGAAAAACTGTTTTTT. This encodes CASSLVTDEKLFF.

CDR3 coding DNA: TGTGCCAGCAGCTTAGGCAGGGTGAACGAGCAGTACTTC. Protein sequence: CASSLGRVNEQYF. The rearrangement joins TRBV7-3 to TRBJ2-7; a weak D match, TRBD1 (5 bases). The CDR3 totals 13 residues. CDR1 and CDR2 from the germline V gene are SGHTA and FQGTGA. The V and J ends lost 2 bases and 5 bases respectively, with 10 bases between them. Drawing the rest from reference TRBV7-3 and TRBJ2-7, the complete variable domain is GAGVSQTPSNKVTEKGKYVELRCDPISGHTALYWYRQSLGQGPEFLIYFQGTGAADDSGLPNDRFFAVRPEGSVSTLKIQRTERGDSAVYLCASSLGRVNEQYFGPGTRLTVT.

The rearrangement joins TRBV9 to TRBJ1-4; 9 nucleotides align to TRBD1. In germline, CDR1 is SGDLS, CDR2 YYNGEE. The CDR3 is made up of 14 amino acids. The J segment lost 8 bases and the V segment lost 5 bases, leaving 7 bases of the junction unmatched. CDR3 sequence (DNA): TGTGCCAGCAGTCTCGGACAGGGGAGCGAAAAACTGTTTTTT. Its protein product is CASSLGQGSEKLFF. Together with reference TRBV9 and TRBJ1-4, the CDR3 gives the full variable domain: DSGVTQTPKHLITATGQRVTLRCSPRSGDLSVYWYQQSLDQGLQFLIQYYNGEERAKGNILERFSAQQFPDLHSELNLSSLELGDSALYFCASSLGQGSEKLFFGSGTQLSVL.

The V call is TRBV5-1, the J call TRBJ2-1, with TRBD2 matching 7 bases. Trimming removed 4 bases from V and 6 bases from J; junction bases left unmatched: 7. CDR1 and CDR2 from the germline V gene are SGHRS and YFSETQ. CDR3 size: 14 residues. The CDR3, as DNA: TGCGCCAGCAGCCCGACCCGCGGGAGCAATGAGCAGTTCTTC. Translating it yields CASSPTRGSNEQFF.